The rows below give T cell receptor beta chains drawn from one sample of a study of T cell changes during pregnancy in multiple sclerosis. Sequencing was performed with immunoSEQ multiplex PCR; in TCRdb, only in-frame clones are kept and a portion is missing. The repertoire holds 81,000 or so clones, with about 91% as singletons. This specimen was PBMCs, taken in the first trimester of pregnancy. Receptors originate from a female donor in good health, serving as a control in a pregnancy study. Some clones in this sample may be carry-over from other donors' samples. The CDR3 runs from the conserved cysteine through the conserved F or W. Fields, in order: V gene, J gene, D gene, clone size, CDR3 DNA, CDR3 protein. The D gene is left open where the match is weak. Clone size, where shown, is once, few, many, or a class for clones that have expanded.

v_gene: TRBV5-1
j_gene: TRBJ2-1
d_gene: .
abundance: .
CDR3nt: TGCGCCAGCAGCTTGTACCAGCGTCAAACCTACAATGAGCAGTTCTTC
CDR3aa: CASSLYQRQTYNEQFF

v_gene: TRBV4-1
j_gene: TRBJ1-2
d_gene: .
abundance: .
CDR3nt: TGCGCCAGCAGCCAAAGGAGGATCGACTATGGCTACACCTTC
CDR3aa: CASSQRRIDYGYTF

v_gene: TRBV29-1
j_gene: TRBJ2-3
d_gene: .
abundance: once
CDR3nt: TGCAGCGGAGTTCTCTACGATACGCAGTATTTT
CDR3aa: CSGVLYDTQYF

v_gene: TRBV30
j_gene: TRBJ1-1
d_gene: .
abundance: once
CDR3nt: TGTGCCTGGAGTAACGTAAGAGGGATTGGGAACACTGAAGCTTTCTTT
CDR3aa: CAWSNVRGIGNTEAFF

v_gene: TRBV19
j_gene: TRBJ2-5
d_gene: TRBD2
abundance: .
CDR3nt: TGTGCCAGTAGTAGAACGGGGGGGCTGGAGACCCAGTACTTC
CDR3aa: CASSRTGGLETQYF

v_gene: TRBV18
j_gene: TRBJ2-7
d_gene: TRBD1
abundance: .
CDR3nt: TGTGCCAGCTCCCGGACAGGTATAATCGGCGAGCAGTACTTC
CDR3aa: CASSRTGIIGEQYF

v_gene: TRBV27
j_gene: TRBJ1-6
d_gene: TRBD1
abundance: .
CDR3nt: TGTGCCAGCAGTTTCGGGGACAGGGTCTTCTCACCCCTCCACTTT
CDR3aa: CASSFGDRVFSPLHF

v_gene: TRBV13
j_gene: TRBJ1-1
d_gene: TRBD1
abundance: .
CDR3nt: TGTGCCAGCAGCCTAGGACAGGGCGGGGGTAATGAAGCTTTCTTT
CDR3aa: CASSLGQGGGNEAFF

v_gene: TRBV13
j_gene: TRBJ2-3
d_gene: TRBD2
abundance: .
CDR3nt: TGTGCCAGCAGCTTAACCCGGACTAGCGGGAGGGATACGCAGTATTTT
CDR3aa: CASSLTRTSGRDTQYF

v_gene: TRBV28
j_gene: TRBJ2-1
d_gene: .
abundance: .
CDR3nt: TGTGCCAGCAGTTTCCTCCAGTCCTCCTACAATGAGCAGTTCTTC
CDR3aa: CASSFLQSSYNEQFF

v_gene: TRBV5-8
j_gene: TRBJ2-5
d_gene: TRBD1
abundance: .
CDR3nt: TGTGCCAGCAGCTTGTGGAGGACAGGGTCAGAGACCCAGTACTTC
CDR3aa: CASSLWRTGSETQYF

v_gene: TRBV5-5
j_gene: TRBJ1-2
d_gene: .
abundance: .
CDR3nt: TGTGCCAGCAGCCACCGCCGGGACATCCCCTATGGCTACACCTTC
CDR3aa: CASSHRRDIPYGYTF

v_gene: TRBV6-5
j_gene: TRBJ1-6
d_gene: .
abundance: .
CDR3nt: TGTGCCAGCAAGTCAGGGTTAAGTTCACCCCTCCACTTT
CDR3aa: CASKSGLSSPLHF

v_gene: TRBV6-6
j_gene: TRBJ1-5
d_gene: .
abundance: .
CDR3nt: TGTGCCAGCAGCCGAGGACAGTATAGCAATCAGCCCCAGCATTTT
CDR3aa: CASSRGQYSNQPQHF

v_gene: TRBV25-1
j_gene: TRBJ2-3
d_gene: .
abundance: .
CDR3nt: TGTGCCAGCAGTGAACTTGGGCATAGCGGAACCACAGATACGCAGTATTTT
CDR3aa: CASSELGHSGTTDTQYF

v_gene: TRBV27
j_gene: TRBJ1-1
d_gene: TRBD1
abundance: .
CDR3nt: TGTGCCAGCAGTTTCCGGGACAGGGGCCTTATGAACACTGAAGCTTTCTTT
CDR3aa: CASSFRDRGLMNTEAFF

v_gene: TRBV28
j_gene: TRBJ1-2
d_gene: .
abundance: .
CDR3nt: TGTGCCAGCAGGGGGCTGGCGAACTATGGCTACACCTTC
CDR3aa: CASRGLANYGYTF

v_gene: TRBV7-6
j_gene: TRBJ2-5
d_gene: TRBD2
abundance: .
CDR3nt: TGTGCCAGCAGCTTAGGACTAGCGGGCGGCGGGCTGTTGGGAGAGACCCAGTACTTC
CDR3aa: CASSLGLAGGGLLGETQYF

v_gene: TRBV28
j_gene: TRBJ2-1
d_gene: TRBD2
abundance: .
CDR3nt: TGTGCCAGTGAGCGGGAGGCTTACAATGAGCAGTTCTTC
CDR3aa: CASEREAYNEQFF

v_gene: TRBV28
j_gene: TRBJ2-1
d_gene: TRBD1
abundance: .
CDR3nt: TGTGCCAGCAGTTCGGGGCAGGGGGTTTACAATGAGCAGTTCTTC
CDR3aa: CASSSGQGVYNEQFF

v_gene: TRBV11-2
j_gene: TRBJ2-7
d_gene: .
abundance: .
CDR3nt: TGTGCCAGCAGCCGAGAGATAGACGAGCAGTACTTC
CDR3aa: CASSREIDEQYF

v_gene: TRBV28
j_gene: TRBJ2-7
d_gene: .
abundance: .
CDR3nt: TGTGCCAGCGGGATGGGGCACCGGGACACAATGTCCTACGAGCAGTACTTC
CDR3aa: CASGMGHRDTMSYEQYF

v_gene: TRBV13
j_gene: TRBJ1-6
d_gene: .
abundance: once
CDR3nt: TGTGCCAGCACCCAGCGGGGTTATAATTCACCCCTCCACTTT
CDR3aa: CASTQRGYNSPLHF

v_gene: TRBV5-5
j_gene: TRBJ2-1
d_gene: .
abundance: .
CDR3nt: TGTGCCAGCAGCTTGGCTTTCGTGAGGGATTACAATGAGCAGTTCTTC
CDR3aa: CASSLAFVRDYNEQFF

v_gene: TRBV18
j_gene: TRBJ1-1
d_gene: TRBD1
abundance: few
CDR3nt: TGTGCCAGCTCGCTCGGGACAGACGTCACTGAAGCTTTCTTT
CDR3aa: CASSLGTDVTEAFF

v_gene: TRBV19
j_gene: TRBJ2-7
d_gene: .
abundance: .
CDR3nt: TGTGCCAGTAGTATGAGGAGGGGCCCCTACGAGCAGTACTTC
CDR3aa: CASSMRRGPYEQYF

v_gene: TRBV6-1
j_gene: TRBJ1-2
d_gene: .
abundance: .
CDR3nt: TGTGCCAGCAGAGGGCCTGGGGGCCCCTATGGCTACACCTTC
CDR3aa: CASRGPGGPYGYTF

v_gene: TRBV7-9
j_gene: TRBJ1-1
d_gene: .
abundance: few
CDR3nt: TGTGCCAGCAGCTTAGGTACTTCGTTAGAAGCTTTCTTT
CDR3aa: CASSLGTSLEAFF

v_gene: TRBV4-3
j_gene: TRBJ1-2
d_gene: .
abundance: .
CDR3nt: TGCGCCAGCAGCGGGCACGGCTCGGGGGACTATGGCTACACCTTC
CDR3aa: CASSGHGSGDYGYTF

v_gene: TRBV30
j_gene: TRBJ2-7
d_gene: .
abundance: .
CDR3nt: TGTGCCTGGAGTAACGGGAGATACGAGCAGTACTTC
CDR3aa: CAWSNGRYEQYF

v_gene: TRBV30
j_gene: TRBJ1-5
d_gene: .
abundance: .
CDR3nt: TGTGCCTGGAGTAGAGGGCCGAACCAGCCCCAGCATTTT
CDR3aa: CAWSRGPNQPQHF

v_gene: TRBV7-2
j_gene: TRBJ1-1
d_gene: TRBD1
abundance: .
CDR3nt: TGTGCCAGCAGCCAAAGACAGGGGGAATACACTGAAGCTTTCTTT
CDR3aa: CASSQRQGEYTEAFF

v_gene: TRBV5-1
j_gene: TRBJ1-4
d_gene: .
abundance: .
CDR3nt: TGCGCCAGCAGCACCGTGGCGGGGGGTACGGTTGAAAAACTGTTTTTT
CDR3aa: CASSTVAGGTVEKLFF